The 11 T cell receptor beta chains reported below all come from one sample, sequenced in a study of blood T cells in healthy people across ages. The use of a sample-barcoded 5' primer and a J-beta primer mix characterized a second PCR of about 7 to 12 cycles. MiXCR was run by TCRdb on the 5' RACE reads, yielding one entry per CDR3 protein. Of 850,000 to 1,100,000 distinct CDR3 sequences in the sample, more than 30% are singletons; the top ten hold less than 15%. The sequencing sample was made of blood. The receptors stem from a man younger than 35 in good health.

The gene calls are TRBV27 and TRBJ1-1; D is ambiguous. Trimming pared 6 bases from V and 0 bases from J, leaving 17 bases between. This CDR3 spans 16 amino acids. Germline assignment: CDR1 MNHEY and CDR2 SMNVEV (reference sequence). DNA for the CDR3: TGTGCCAGCAGCTCCAGTCCTCCTTTTATGAACACTGAAGCTTTCTTT. Amino acid sequence: CASSSSPPFMNTEAFF.

This chain joins TRBV6-2 or TRBV6-3 and TRBJ1-1; D may be TRBD1 (6 bases). The V end was cut by 6 bases, the J end by 10 bases, with 18 bases between. The CDR3 length is 13 residues. Germline values: CDR1 MNHEY, CDR2 SVGEGT. CDR3 nucleotides: TGTGCCAGCAGACCCCCCGGGGGCGGGGGAGCTTTCTTT. It specifies CASRPPGGGGAFF.

The chain couples TRBV5-6 to TRBJ2-2; 7 positions agree with TRBD2. The CDR3 extends over 16 amino acids. V lost 4 bases, J lost 0 bases, and 6 bases stayed unmatched. The germline CDR1 and CDR2 sequences are SGHDT and YYEEEE. CDR3 sequence (DNA): TGTGCCAGCAGCACGGGAGGCCTCACGAACACCGGGGAGCTGTTTTTT. Its translation is CASSTGGLTNTGELFF.

This clonotype was seen a handful of times. This chain links TRBV6-2 or TRBV6-3 with TRBJ1-2, with a tentative D call TRBD1 (6 bases). The germline CDR1 and CDR2 sequences are MNHEY and SVGEGT. With 5 bases removed from V and 4 bases from J, the gap between germline ends came to 14 bases. The CDR3 is made up of 14 amino acids. The CDR3 coding sequence is TGTGCCAGCAGTCTCGGACAGTCAGTCTATGGCTACACCTTC. Translated, it gives CASSLGQSVYGYTF.

This clonotype was seen more than once but under ten times. V is TRBV24-1 and J is TRBJ2-3; 9 bases line up with TRBD2. Germline V gives CDR1 KGHDR, CDR2 SFDVKD. V was clipped by 4 bases and J by 5 bases; unmatched bases: 9. The CDR3 length is 16 residues. The CDR3 spells CATSDTSGPAEDTQYF. The CDR3 nucleotides are TGTGCCACCAGTGACACTAGCGGGCCTGCTGAAGATACGCAGTATTTT.

The CDR3 sequence is CASSLVAQPNSPLHF. The CDR3 DNA is TGTGCCAGCAGCTTAGTAGCACAGCCAAATTCACCCCTCCACTTT. V and J are TRBV7-9 and TRBJ1-6; D is undetermined. Per the germline V gene, CDR1 is SEHNR and CDR2 is FQNEAQ (reference sequence). The CDR3 length is 15 residues. V gave up 1 base and J gave up 7 bases, with 11 bases separating them.

In its sample, this clonotype was seen many times. The chain joins TRBV29-1 to TRBJ1-2; perhaps TRBD1 as D (5 bases). The CDR3 loop spans 11 amino acids. Germline loops: CDR1 SQVTM, CDR2 ANQGSEA. Trimming stripped 6 bases from V and 12 bases from J, with 17 bases between. CDR3 sequence: CSVPGQGRDTF. The CDR3 DNA reads TGCAGCGTCCCAGGACAAGGACGGGACACCTTC.

CDR3 sequence reads: CASSPMGQGAYNSPLHF. In nucleotides, the CDR3 is TGTGCCAGCTCACCAATGGGACAGGGCGCCTATAATTCACCCCTCCACTTT. V gene TRBV18 combines with J gene TRBJ1-6, with TRBD1 matching 9 bases. V was clipped by 2 bases and J by 2 bases; unmatched bases: 4. Germline assignment: CDR1 KGHSH and CDR2 LQKENI. This CDR3 is built from 17 residues.

The CDR3 DNA is TGTGCCAGCAGCTTCCTAGCGGGGGGTGGAGATACGCAGTATTTT. Its translation is CASSFLAGGGDTQYF. The genes are TRBV7-2 and TRBJ2-3; 11 positions match TRBD2. J gave up 5 bases and V 3 bases, and 4 bases lay outside the gene matches. Germline CDR1 and CDR2: SGHTA and FQGNSA. This CDR3 has 15 residues.

In its sample, this clonotype was seen many times. The J gene is TRBJ1-2, the V gene TRBV10-3; D unresolved. Germline CDR1 ENHRY, CDR2 SYGVKD. V was cut by 0 bases and J by 8 bases, with 10 bases left in between. The CDR3 is 13 amino acids. CDR3 coding DNA: TGTGCCATCAGTGAGTCTGGGAGGCGGGGCTACACCTTC. The encoded protein is CAISESGRRGYTF.

J is TRBJ1-5 and V is TRBV20-1, with TRBD1 as a possible D gene (5 bases). Looked up from germline, CDR1 is DFQATT and CDR2 is SNEGSKA (reference sequence). Deletions cut 6 bases from V and 3 bases from J, with 15 bases between. The CDR3 is made up of 14 amino acids. This CDR3 reads CSAGEGSLNQPQHF. CDR3 nucleotides: TGCAGTGCGGGGGAGGGCTCCCTCAATCAGCCCCAGCATTTT.